This paragraph reports one TCR beta chain. The sample comes from a study of beta chain features in type 1 diabetes. The CDR3 is 14 amino acids. Germline CDR1 is MGHRA and CDR2 is YSYEKL. With 2 bases removed from V and 4 bases from J, the gap between germline ends came to 12 bases. Of the isolated RNA, all was reverse transcribed, and so the sequenced material was expressed TCRB transcripts. Profiled with immunoSEQ multiplex PCR; TCRdb holds only in-frame clones, not every one. The repertoire holds some 400,000 clones, approximately 15% seen once, with approximately 0.02% in the top ten. The clonotype comes from a woman under 30 in good health. The J gene is TRBJ2-7, the V gene TRBV4-1, with D perhaps TRBD1 (5 bases). Specimen: naive CD4+ T cells from blood. The DNA of the CDR3 is TGCGCCAGCAGCCAACTTCACCAGGGTTACGAGCAGTACTTC. Amino acids: CASSQLHQGYEQYF.